These T cell receptor beta chains were read from a single sample in a study of blood T cell repertoires in COVID-19. The method was immunoSEQ multiplex PCR; TCRdb's version includes in-frame clones alone and lacks a portion of them. This table has 250,000 to 350,000 clones, 70% to 85% appearing once. The specimen was peripheral blood. The receptor source for this set is a human donor with COVID-19, enrolled during active disease. The donor label of this sample is uncertain. Each CDR3 is given with its conserved first and last residue. A D gene is named only where the DNA matches it firmly. Clone sizes are given selectively: once, few, many, or a class where the clone is expanded.

J: TRBJ2-3; V: TRBV13; D: NA; size: NA; CDR3: CASSFGSSSGSTDTQYF; DNA: TGTGCCAGCAGCTTTGGTTCTTCGAGCGGGAGCACAGATACGCAGTATTTT
J: TRBJ2-1; V: TRBV9; D: NA; size: NA; CDR3: CASSVVGIMNEQFF; DNA: TGTGCCAGCAGCGTAGTGGGCATAATGAATGAGCAGTTCTTC
J: TRBJ1-2; V: TRBV10-3; D: TRBD1; size: NA; CDR3: CAILGQGNYGYTF; DNA: TGTGCCATCCTGGGACAGGGAAACTATGGCTACACCTTC
J: TRBJ2-5; V: TRBV2; D: TRBD2; size: NA; CDR3: CASRGLAGGPQETQYF; DNA: TGTGCCAGCAGGGGACTAGCGGGAGGGCCGCAAGAGACCCAGTACTTC
J: TRBJ2-3; V: TRBV6-4; D: TRBD2; size: NA; CDR3: CATRTSGITDTQYF; DNA: TGTGCCACCCGGACTAGCGGAATCACAGATACGCAGTATTTT
J: TRBJ2-3; V: TRBV7-9; D: NA; size: NA; CDR3: CASSLARDTQYF; DNA: TGTGCCAGCAGCTTAGCTCGAGATACGCAGTATTTT
J: TRBJ2-2; V: TRBV7-9; D: NA; size: NA; CDR3: CASSFRVPTGELFF; DNA: TGTGCCAGCAGCTTTCGGGTCCCCACCGGGGAGCTGTTTTTT
J: TRBJ1-5; V: TRBV24-1; D: NA; size: NA; CDR3: CATSDPGYNQPQHF; DNA: TGTGCCACCAGTGACCCAGGGTACAATCAGCCCCAGCATTTT
J: TRBJ2-3; V: TRBV2; D: TRBD2; size: NA; CDR3: CASTLRTSGAPSTDTQYF; DNA: TGTGCCAGCACCCTTAGGACTAGCGGGGCTCCTAGCACAGATACGCAGTATTTT
J: TRBJ2-3; V: TRBV28; D: TRBD2; size: few; CDR3: CASSLFLGGPADTQYF; DNA: TGTGCCAGCAGTTTATTCCTGGGAGGGCCCGCAGATACGCAGTATTTT
J: TRBJ1-2; V: TRBV28; D: NA; size: NA; CDR3: CASNWIGDGYTF; DNA: TGTGCCAGCAACTGGATAGGGGATGGCTACACCTTC
J: TRBJ2-3; V: TRBV5-6; D: NA; size: NA; CDR3: CASSLLYRSTDTQYF; DNA: TGTGCCAGCAGCTTGTTGTACAGAAGCACAGATACGCAGTATTTT
J: TRBJ2-6; V: TRBV24-1; D: NA; size: few; CDR3: CATSGTGGANVLTF; DNA: TGTGCCACCAGCGGGACTGGGGGGGCCAACGTCCTGACTTTC
J: TRBJ1-1; V: TRBV3-1/TRBV3-2; D: TRBD1; size: NA; CDR3: CASSFRTGGTEAFF; DNA: TGTGCCAGCAGTTTTCGAACAGGGGGCACTGAAGCTTTCTTT
J: TRBJ1-4; V: TRBV11-2; D: NA; size: NA; CDR3: CASSSQGLGVNEKLFF; DNA: TGTGCCAGCAGCTCTCAGGGGTTGGGCGTCAATGAAAAACTGTTTTTT
J: TRBJ2-4; V: TRBV28; D: NA; size: NA; CDR3: CASSEINSAKNIQYF; DNA: TGTGCCAGCAGCGAGATTAACTCAGCCAAAAACATTCAGTACTTC
J: TRBJ2-5; V: TRBV28; D: NA; size: NA; CDR3: CASSSPRGEGETQYF; DNA: TGTGCCAGCAGTTCCCCTCGGGGAGAGGGAGAGACCCAGTACTTC
J: TRBJ2-7; V: TRBV6-5; D: NA; size: NA; CDR3: CASTQSLSSYEQYF; DNA: TGTGCCAGCACCCAATCCCTCAGCTCCTACGAGCAGTACTTC
J: TRBJ2-7; V: TRBV29-1; D: TRBD2; size: NA; CDR3: CSVEGLAGGFLPYEQYF; DNA: TGCAGCGTTGAAGGACTAGCGGGAGGGTTTTTGCCCTACGAGCAGTACTTC
J: TRBJ2-3; V: TRBV7-3; D: NA; size: NA; CDR3: CASSPLLPGSDTQYF; DNA: TGTGCCAGCAGCCCCCTACTTCCAGGGTCAGATACGCAGTATTTT
J: TRBJ2-1; V: TRBV29-1; D: TRBD2; size: many; CDR3: CSFGGGGSYNEQFF; DNA: TGCAGCTTTGGTGGGGGAGGGTCCTACAATGAGCAGTTCTTC
J: TRBJ2-5; V: TRBV19; D: NA; size: NA; CDR3: CASSIEGHGSGTQYF; DNA: TGTGCCAGTAGTATTGAGGGACACGGGTCGGGGACCCAGTACTTC
J: TRBJ2-2; V: TRBV28; D: NA; size: NA; CDR3: CASSWGMGEVTGELFF; DNA: TGTGCCAGCAGTTGGGGAATGGGGGAGGTCACCGGGGAGCTGTTTTTT
J: TRBJ2-1; V: TRBV19; D: TRBD2; size: NA; CDR3: CASSIRSGVASNEQFF; DNA: TGTGCCAGTAGTATTCGTAGCGGGGTGGCCTCCAATGAGCAGTTCTTC
J: TRBJ2-1; V: TRBV3-1/TRBV3-2; D: TRBD2; size: NA; CDR3: CASSQDPGTRGEQFF; DNA: TGTGCCAGCAGCCAAGATCCCGGGACTAGAGGTGAGCAGTTCTTC